Below, 24 T cell receptor beta chains from the same sample are listed, as sequenced in a study of patients and donors after allogeneic stem cell transplantation. TCRdb re-called the RT-PCR reads with MiXCR, one entry per CDR3 protein. This repertoire shows about 100,000 distinct CDR3 sequences, 35% to 45% found once; its top ten account for around 30%. Input material: blood, either unsorted or a sorted T cell fraction (not recorded which). The receptors originated from a human donor who was either an allogeneic HSCT recipient or a stem cell or donor lymphocyte infusion donor (not recorded which). It is not recorded whose cells these are; they may come from a transplant donor.

This clonotype was observed a few times. This chain links TRBV2 with TRBJ1-5; D uncertain. This CDR3 has 12 amino acids. Germline values: CDR1 SNHLY, CDR2 FYNNEI. Trimming took off 6 bases at V and 3 bases at J, with 6 bases between the two ends. In DNA, the CDR3 is TGTGCCAGCAGCAGAGCCAATCAGCCCCAGCATTTT. The encoded protein is CASSRANQPQHF.

The V and J genes are TRBV28 and TRBJ2-7, with D possibly being TRBD2 (6 bases). Germline CDR1 MDHEN, CDR2 SYDVKM. CDR3 length equals 15 residues. V lost 5 bases and J lost 0, with 14 bases in between. The CDR3 coding sequence is TGTGCCAGCAGTATCTTTAGCGGAATCTCCTACGAGCAGTACTTC. It translates to CASSIFSGISYEQYF.

This clonotype was seen a few times. The chain couples TRBV20-1 to TRBJ2-3; tentative D call: TRBD1 (5 bases). Germline-derived CDR1 and CDR2 are DFQATT and SNEGSKA (reference sequence). The V and J ends lost 5 bases and 5 bases respectively, with 11 bases between them. The length of the CDR3 is 12 residues. CDR3 coding DNA: TGCAGTGCTTCTGACAGAGGAGATACGCAGTATTTT. Translating it yields CSASDRGDTQYF.

The chain employs TRBV24-1 and TRBJ2-3, with D maybe TRBD2 (6 bases). The CDR3 is made up of 12 amino acids. Germline loops: CDR1 KGHDR, CDR2 SFDVKD. The V end was cut by 1 base, the J end by 9 bases, with 7 bases between. CDR3 loop: CATSDFAGTQYF. The CDR3 DNA sequence: TGTGCCACCAGTGATTTTGCGGGGACGCAGTATTTT.

This chain uses TRBV24-1 with TRBJ1-2; D uncertain. This CDR3 is 12 amino acids long. Trimming pared 4 bases from V and 1 base from J, leaving 3 bases between. From germline, CDR1 is KGHDR and CDR2 SFDVKD. DNA of the CDR3: TGTGCCACCAGTGACAGTAACTATGGCTACACCTTC. Its protein product is CATSDSNYGYTF.

This clonotype came up a few times. The gene calls are TRBV6-5 and TRBJ2-2; D possibly corresponds to TRBD1 (6 bases). Germline V CDR1 and CDR2: MNHEY, SVGAGI. Trimming took 6 bases from V and 4 from J, leaving 18 bases between them. The CDR3 contains 16 residues. The CDR3 sequence is CASSYTGDISTGELFF. Written as DNA, the CDR3 is TGTGCCAGCAGCTACACCGGGGACATATCCACCGGGGAGCTGTTTTTT.

The J gene is TRBJ1-2, the V gene TRBV9; no definite D call. Germline CDR1 SGDLS, CDR2 YYNGEE. The CDR3 is made up of 17 amino acids. The V end was cut by 0 bases, the J end by 6 bases, with 21 bases between. The CDR3: CASSVGGWADQRNGYTF. For the CDR3, the DNA is TGTGCCAGCAGCGTAGGTGGGTGGGCCGACCAGAGAAATGGCTACACCTTC.

The chain is built from TRBV18 and TRBJ2-7, with 7 bases that match TRBD1. V lost 3 bases to trimming and J lost 0 bases; unmatched junction nucleotides: 2. This CDR3 has 14 residues. CDR1 and CDR2 from the germline V gene are KGHSH and LQKENI. DNA of the CDR3: TGTGCCAGCTCACCTCGGGACAGCTCCTACGAGCAGTACTTC. It codes for CASSPRDSSYEQYF.

In this sample, this clonotype turned up many times. CDR3 amino acids: CATSRLGGEQYF. The CDR3 coding sequence is TGTGCCACCAGCAGATTAGGCGGCGAGCAGTACTTC. This chain uses TRBV15 with TRBJ2-7, with D uncertain. V was shortened by 2 bases and J by 6 bases, with 8 bases between the two germline ends. The CDR3 contains 12 residues. Germline loops: CDR1 LNHNV, CDR2 YYDKDF (reference sequence).

The rearrangement uses TRBV5-1 and TRBJ2-7, with D possibly TRBD1 on 6 matching bases. There are 10 residues in the CDR3. Trimming pared 7 bases from V and 6 bases from J, leaving 8 bases between. The germline V gene has CDR1 SGHRS and CDR2 YFSETQ. The CDR3: CASLTGEQYF. In nucleotides, the CDR3 is TGCGCCAGCTTGACAGGCGAGCAGTACTTC.

The chain's CDR3 is CSASAIAINEQFF. The CDR3 DNA sequence: TGCAGTGCTAGCGCAATAGCTATCAATGAGCAGTTCTTC. This chain links TRBV20-1 with TRBJ2-1, with D uncertain. V shed 3 bases and J shed 6 bases, with 12 bases lying between them. The CDR3 covers 13 residues. The germline V gene encodes CDR1 DFQATT and CDR2 SNEGSKA (reference sequence).

This clonotype turned up a few times. V and J are TRBV20-1 and TRBJ2-3; 10 bases match TRBD2. CDR1 is DFQATT, CDR2 SNEGSKA, per germline (reference sequence). The CDR3 is 12 residues long. This CDR3 is CSGTSGTDTQYF. For the CDR3, the DNA is TGCAGCGGGACTAGCGGCACAGATACGCAGTATTTT.

This clonotype was counted between two and nine times. The chain is built from TRBV7-9 and TRBJ2-5, with TRBD2 identical over 10 bases. In germline, CDR1 is SEHNR, CDR2 FQNEAQ (reference sequence). Trimming removed 2 bases from V and 3 bases from J; junction bases left unmatched: 3. This CDR3 spans 15 amino acids. The CDR3 nucleotides are TGTGCCAGCAGCTTAAGGCTAGCGGGAGAAGAGACCCAGTACTTC. It yields the protein CASSLRLAGEETQYF.

This clonotype was seen ten or more times. The genes are TRBV25-1 and TRBJ1-5; D is undetermined. The germline V gene has CDR1 MGHDK and CDR2 SYGVNS. CDR3 length: 12 residues. Trimming removed 5 bases at V and 4 bases at J, with 6 bases between. The CDR3: CASSRGNQPQHF. CDR3 nucleotide sequence: TGTGCCAGCAGTCGAGGTAATCAGCCCCAGCATTTT.

The gene calls are TRBV5-1 and TRBJ2-2, with 7 bases identical to TRBD1. The V gene's germline CDR1 is SGHRS and CDR2 YFSETQ. J was trimmed by 3 bases and V by 4 bases; bases with no gene match: 6. This CDR3 is 15 amino acids long. CDR3 sequence: CASSRWDSDTGELFF. CDR3 sequence (DNA): TGCGCCAGCAGCCGTTGGGACAGTGACACCGGGGAGCTGTTTTTT.

This clonotype has only a few counts. The J gene is TRBJ2-3, the V gene TRBV7-9; the match to TRBD2 covers 7 bases. J gave up 0 bases and V 4 bases, and 4 bases lay outside the gene matches. This CDR3 has 15 residues. The germline CDR1 and CDR2 sequences are SEHNR and FQNEAQ (reference sequence). The CDR3: CASSSPRESTDTQYF. CDR3 sequence (DNA): TGTGCCAGCAGCTCCCCGCGGGAGAGCACAGATACGCAGTATTTT.

This chain connects TRBV12-3 or TRBV12-4 to TRBJ2-1; D gene ambiguous. The V gene lost 4 bases and the J gene lost 4 bases, with 14 bases spanning the gap. This CDR3 is built from 15 residues. The CDR3 is CASSYNSSPYNEQFF. DNA of the CDR3: TGTGCCAGCAGTTACAACTCCTCCCCATACAATGAGCAGTTCTTC.

This clonotype was observed at least ten times. The chain combines TRBV6-2 or TRBV6-3 with TRBJ1-1; perhaps TRBD1 as D (5 bases). CDR1 and CDR2 (germline): MNHEY, SVGEGT. The V gene lost 4 bases and the J gene lost 4 bases, with 19 bases spanning the gap. The CDR3 is 16 residues long. The CDR3 here is CASSWPGKGLSTEAFF. The CDR3 nucleotides are TGTGCCAGCAGTTGGCCAGGGAAGGGCTTGAGCACTGAAGCTTTCTTT.

V is TRBV9 and J is TRBJ2-7; D is ambiguous. V was clipped by 0 bases and J by 6 bases, with 7 bases between them. The CDR3 has 12 amino acids. CDR1 SGDLS and CDR2 YYNGEE come from the germline V gene. In DNA form, the CDR3 reads TGTGCCAGCAGCGTAGGAGAAGGCGAGCAGTACTTC. Residues: CASSVGEGEQYF.

This clonotype has just a few counts. The V call is TRBV24-1, the J call TRBJ2-1; 7 positions match TRBD1. CDR1 and CDR2 from the germline V gene are KGHDR and SFDVKD. The J segment lost 5 bases and the V segment lost 9 bases, leaving 3 bases of the junction unmatched. The CDR3 covers 12 residues. The CDR3 DNA reads TGTGCCACCCGGGACAGAAACAATGAGCAGTTCTTC. Its translation is CATRDRNNEQFF.

V gene TRBV30 combines with J gene TRBJ2-2; D possibly uses TRBD1 or TRBD2 (5 bases each). This CDR3 region has 13 residues. Germline V gene data show CDR1 as GTSNPN and CDR2 as SVGIG (reference sequence). The V gene lost 2 bases and the J gene lost 11 bases, with 15 bases spanning the gap. The CDR3 DNA follows: TGTGCCTGGAGTAGGGACCTTGGGACCGAGCTGTTTTTT. Translation: CAWSRDLGTELFF.

This chain joins TRBV20-1 and TRBJ2-7; D is uncertain. The germline V gene encodes CDR1 DFQATT and CDR2 SNEGSKA (reference sequence). This CDR3 has 13 amino acids. The ends were cut back, 6 bases at V and 3 bases at J, with 15 bases in the middle. This CDR3 reads CSAPAGQNYEQYF. The CDR3 nucleotides read TGCAGTGCACCGGCCGGGCAGAACTACGAGCAGTACTTC.

This clonotype was counted many times. The chain recombines TRBV29-1 with TRBJ1-2; D is undetermined. The CDR3 is 14 amino acids. Germline lookup yields CDR1 SQVTM and CDR2 ANQGSEA. Trimming pared 0 bases from V and 6 bases from J, leaving 14 bases between. In nucleotides, the CDR3 is TGCAGCGTTGAAGATACGGGTAAAGGAAATGGCTACACCTTC. Encoded protein: CSVEDTGKGNGYTF.

This clonotype was detected a few times. V gene TRBV20-1 combines with J gene TRBJ2-7; 7 bases are shared with TRBD2. Trimming cost V 4 bases and J 2 bases; bases outside gene matches: 8. Germline V lookup: CDR1 DFQATT, CDR2 SNEGSKA (reference sequence). The CDR3 is 14 residues long. The CDR3 sequence is CSATRTSDAYEQYF. The CDR3 coding sequence is TGCAGTGCTACTAGGACTAGTGATGCCTACGAGCAGTACTTC.